These 16 T cell receptor beta chains came from one sample sequenced in a study of human T cells and chemical hapten exposure. TCRdb reprocessed the RACE reads via MiXCR and lists one record per CDR3 protein. The table records around 85,000 distinct CDR3 sequences, 10% to 15% of them present only once. Time point given: patch test 3, about 24 weeks after DPC sensitization. Stated treatment: therapeutic diphenylcyclopropenone sensitization with weekly scalp DPC. The starting material was whole blood, obtained in connection with sensitization to the hapten diphenylcyclopropenone (DPC). Every receptor here comes from a woman aged 45-65 years with alopecia areata. Some clones in this sample may be carry-over from other donors' samples.

This clonotype was counted many times. The chain recombines TRBV10-1 with TRBJ1-2, with TRBD1 identical over 8 bases. This CDR3 comprises 15 residues. J was trimmed by 10 bases and V by 0 bases; bases with no gene match: 10. Germline V gene sequence: CDR1 WNHNN, CDR2 SYGVQD (reference sequence). The CDR3 loop reads CASSESKAGGSDYTF. The DNA of the CDR3 is TGCGCCAGCAGTGAGTCGAAGGCAGGGGGCTCGGACTACACCTTC.

This clonotype has only a few counts. The chain links TRBV6-5 to TRBJ2-7; TRBD1 agrees at 8 bases. CDR3 size: 13 residues. The trim removed 7 bases at V and 3 bases at J, leaving 5 bases unmatched. The germline V gene has CDR1 MNHEY and CDR2 SVGAGI. CDR3: CASTGQGFYEQYF. CDR3 nucleotide sequence: TGTGCCAGCACTGGACAGGGCTTCTACGAGCAGTACTTC.

The sample holds a few counts of this clonotype. This chain uses TRBV2 with TRBJ2-2, with 9 bases matching TRBD1. The trim removed 5 bases at V and 6 bases at J, leaving 7 bases unmatched. The CDR3 is 15 amino acids. The V gene's germline CDR1 is SNHLY and CDR2 FYNNEI. The CDR3 DNA reads as TGTGCCAGCAGTACTACCGGGACAGGGTCCGGGGAGCTGTTTTTT. It encodes CASSTTGTGSGELFF.

This clonotype came up many times. The rearrangement uses TRBV24-1 and TRBJ1-2; D gene uncertain. The CDR3 spans 14 residues. Per germline, CDR1 KGHDR and CDR2 SFDVKD. Trimming took off 4 bases at V and 0 bases at J, with 8 bases between the two ends. Here the CDR3 reads CATSEQPPNYGYTF. Written as DNA, the CDR3 is TGTGCCACCAGTGAACAGCCACCTAACTATGGCTACACCTTC.

This clonotype was observed a handful of times. The chain uses TRBV3-1 and TRBJ1-3, with unresolved D. This CDR3 comprises 15 residues. The germline V and J ends were trimmed by 1 base and 4 bases, with 11 bases remaining between them. The germline V gene has CDR1 LGHDT and CDR2 YNNKEL (reference sequence). DNA of the CDR3: TGTGCCAGCAGCCAAGGTATTGGTGGCGGAAACACCATATATTTT. Its translation is CASSQGIGGGNTIYF. Together with reference TRBV3-1 and TRBJ1-3, the CDR3 gives the full variable domain: DTAVSQTPKYLVTQMGNDKSIKCEQNLGHDTMYWYKQDSKKFLKIMFSYNNKELIINETVPNRFSPKSPDKAHLNLHINSLELGDSAVYFCASSQGIGGGNTIYFGEGSWLTVV.

The chain has TRBV29-1 and TRBJ1-1, with no clear D. Germline V CDR1 and CDR2: SQVTM, ANQGSEA. V lost 5 bases to trimming and J lost 1 base, with 11 bases between them. The CDR3 sequence is 13 residues long. The CDR3 bases are TGCAGCGTTTTCCTGACGGCGAACACTGAAGCTTTCTTT. It translates to CSVFLTANTEAFF.

V and J are TRBV7-7 and TRBJ2-1; 12 bases line up with TRBD2. Unmatched junction bases numbered 5, after V lost 2 bases and J lost 6 bases. In germline, CDR1 is SSHAT, CDR2 FNYEAQ (reference sequence). This CDR3 is built from 16 residues. The DNA of the CDR3 is TGTGCCAGCAGCTTAACGGGACTAGCGGGCCCCAATGAGCAGTTCTTC. The encoded protein is CASSLTGLAGPNEQFF.

The chain recombines TRBV18 with TRBJ2-7; the match to TRBD1 covers 7 bases. V trimming: 3 bases; J trimming: 0 bases; junction bases outside the gene matches: 5. Germline CDR1 is KGHSH and CDR2 is LQKENI. There are 15 residues in the CDR3. CDR3 DNA sequence: TGTGCCAGCTCACCCTCAGGGGGTTCCTCCTACGAGCAGTACTTC. Amino acids: CASSPSGGSSYEQYF.

This clonotype showed up just a few times. This chain joins TRBV4-2 and TRBJ2-7, with TRBD1 matching over 7 bases. The trim removed 1 base at V and 5 bases at J, leaving 5 bases unmatched. The length of the CDR3 is 14 residues. Germline V gene lookup returns CDR1 LGHNA and CDR2 YNFKEQ. DNA of the CDR3: TGTGCCAGCAGCCAAGTAGGCAGGGGGAACGAGCAGTACTTC. Protein: CASSQVGRGNEQYF.

This clonotype was observed at least ten times. The chain is built from TRBV6-5 and TRBJ2-7, with TRBD2 matching 11 bases. Germline V gene lookup returns CDR1 MNHEY and CDR2 SVGAGI. The length of the CDR3 is 13 residues. V lost 4 bases to trimming and J lost 7 bases; unmatched junction nucleotides: 3. The CDR3 sequence is CASSLRLAGEQYF. Written as DNA, the CDR3 is TGTGCCAGCAGTTTACGACTAGCGGGGGAGCAGTACTTC.

The V gene is TRBV29-1, the J gene TRBJ2-5, with D perhaps TRBD1 (6 bases). The V and J ends lost 7 bases and 3 bases respectively, with 15 bases between them. The CDR3 totals 13 residues. From germline, CDR1 is SQVTM and CDR2 ANQGSEA. This chain's CDR3 is CSAERTVEETQYF. The DNA for the CDR3 is TGCAGCGCCGAGAGGACAGTAGAAGAGACCCAGTACTTC.

The chain is built from TRBV2 and TRBJ2-7; the D gene could be TRBD1 or TRBD2 (5 bases each). Deletions cut 10 bases from V and 4 bases from J, with 17 bases between. Looked up from germline, CDR1 is SNHLY and CDR2 is FYNNEI. The CDR3 is 13 residues long. The CDR3 loop reads CATGGRAGYEQYF. CDR3 nucleotide sequence: TGTGCCACCGGAGGCAGGGCAGGGTACGAGCAGTACTTC. Filled out from reference TRBV2 and TRBJ2-7, the complete variable domain reads EPEVTQTPSHQVTQMGQEVILRCVPISNHLYFYWYRQILGQKVEFLVSFYNNEISEKSEIFDDQFSVERPDGSNFTLKIRSTKLEDSAMYFCATGGRAGYEQYFGPGTRLTVT.

This chain uses TRBV12-3 or TRBV12-4 with TRBJ2-2; TRBD1 agrees at 11 bases. The ends lost 3 bases at V and 4 bases at J; junction bases unmatched: 4. This CDR3 contains 16 residues. The CDR3 is CASSFGTGGFTGELFF. The DNA for the CDR3 is TGTGCCAGCAGTTTTGGGACAGGGGGTTTCACCGGGGAGCTGTTTTTT.

The J gene is TRBJ2-1, the V gene TRBV29-1; 13 bases are shared with TRBD2. In germline, CDR1 is SQVTM, CDR2 ANQGSEA. The CDR3 has 17 amino acids. With V trimmed by 3 bases and J by 5 bases, 10 bases remained unmatched. This CDR3 reads CSVDGGGLAGAHNEQFF. As DNA, the CDR3 is TGCAGCGTTGACGGGGGTGGACTAGCGGGAGCCCACAATGAGCAGTTCTTC.

This chain uses TRBV5-1 with TRBJ2-6; TRBD1 aligns across 9 bases. The CDR3 sequence is 19 residues long. Unmatched junction bases numbered 15, after V lost 4 bases and J lost 4 bases. Looked up from germline, CDR1 is SGHRS and CDR2 is YFSETQ. The DNA of the CDR3 is TGCGCCAGCAGCCACCAGGGGACAGGGAGCCCAAGGGGGGCCAACGTCCTGACTTTC. Its protein is CASSHQGTGSPRGANVLTF.

A few counts support this clonotype. V and J are TRBV30 and TRBJ2-1; 9 bases match TRBD2. The germline V gene has CDR1 GTSNPN and CDR2 SVGIG (reference sequence). This CDR3 region has 16 residues. V was pared by 1 base and J by 5 bases, with 9 bases of the junction left unmatched. The DNA of the CDR3 is TGTGCCTGGAGTGGGGGTCGTCTAGCGGGACACAATGAGCAGTTCTTC. This encodes CAWSGGRLAGHNEQFF.